Listed here is a single TCR beta chain. The assay was immunoSEQ multiplex PCR, and TCRdb's table has in-frame clones only and misses some. Of under 1 million clones listed, 96% are singletons. The sample is drawn from a study of shared clonotypes between healthy human individuals. Naive-designated CD8 cells lacked CD45RO, were positively enriched for CCR7, and omitted terminally differentiated effector memory CD45RA+ cells. Germline V gene data show CDR1 as SGHTS and CDR2 as YDEGEE. V was pared by 4 bases and J by 1 base, with 3 bases of the junction left unmatched. The CDR3 totals 15 residues. The rearrangement links TRBV5-8 to TRBJ2-3, with 10 bases aligning to TRBD2. Sequenced sample: naive CD8+ T cells sorted from blood. The sequence was collected from a man aged 25-45 years in good health. CDR3 in amino acids: CASSHGTSGTDTQYF. As DNA, the CDR3 is TGTGCCAGCAGCCATGGGACTAGCGGCACAGATACGCAGTATTTT.